This entry lists 29 T cell receptor beta chains sequenced from one sample in a study of beta chain features in type 1 diabetes. Reverse transcription of all isolated RNA meant that expressed TCRB transcripts were sequenced. Some clones are missing from TCRdb's copy, which holds only in-frame ones; the method was immunoSEQ multiplex PCR. The data hold hundreds of thousands of clones, with 7.5% to 9% observed a single time. Material for sequencing was central memory CD4+ T cells from blood. The receptors originated from a woman between 18 and 29 years old in good health.

The chain recombines TRBV21-1 with TRBJ1-4. TRBV21-1 is a pseudogene. The CDR3 is made up of 13 amino acids. The CDR3: CARLGGTDEKLFF. The DNA for the CDR3 is TGTGCCCGCCTCGGTGGGACGGATGAAAAACTGTTTTTT.

This clone was observed at least ten times. The chain is built from TRBV5-5 and TRBJ2-1; D gene ambiguous. CDR3 length: 15 amino acids. Germline V gene sequence: CDR1 SGHKS, CDR2 YYEKEE (reference sequence). V dropped 2 bases and J dropped 0 bases, with 9 bases sitting between them. CDR3 DNA: TGTGCCAGCAGCTTTCGGCTACCCTCCTACAATGAGCAGTTCTTC. Translated, it gives CASSFRLPSYNEQFF. Together with reference TRBV5-5 and TRBJ2-1, the CDR3 gives the full variable domain: DAGVTQSPTHLIKTRGQQVTLRCSPISGHKSVSWYQQVLGQGPQFIFQYYEKEERGRGNFPDRFSARQFPNYSSELNVNALLLGDSALYLCASSFRLPSYNEQFFGPGTRLTVL.

This clone was detected only a few times. V is TRBV25-1 and J is TRBJ1-2; D gene unclear. This CDR3 region has 13 residues. In germline, CDR1 is MGHDK, CDR2 SYGVNS. Trimming left V 6 bases short and J 7 bases short, with 15 bases between. The chain's CDR3 is CASRPDGYFGYTF. The CDR3 coding sequence is TGTGCCAGCAGACCGGACGGGTATTTTGGCTACACCTTC.

This clone was observed many times. The chain joins TRBV5-4 to TRBJ2-1, with D perhaps TRBD1 (5 bases). The V gene's germline CDR1 is SGHNT and CDR2 YYREEE (reference sequence). The length of the CDR3 is 12 residues. The ends were cut back, 4 bases at V and 7 bases at J, with 9 bases in the middle. The CDR3 nucleotides are TGTGCCAGCAGCCTCGACAGTAATGAGCAGTTCTTC. Amino acid sequence: CASSLDSNEQFF. Filled out from reference TRBV5-4 and TRBJ2-1, the complete variable domain reads ETGVTQSPTHLIKTRGQQVTLRCSSQSGHNTVSWYQQALGQGPQFIFQYYREEENGRGNFPPRFSGLQFPNYSSELNVNALELDDSALYLCASSLDSNEQFFGPGTRLTVL.

The chain uses TRBV5-6 and TRBJ2-5, with a possible D match to TRBD2 (5 bases). CDR1 is SGHDT, CDR2 YYEEEE, per germline. The V and J ends lost 4 bases and 3 bases respectively, with 13 bases between them. This CDR3 is 14 amino acids long. The CDR3 DNA reads as TGTGCCAGCAGCGTAGGAGGCATCAAAGAGACCCAGTACTTC. It is translated as CASSVGGIKETQYF.

This clone has a handful of counts. This rearrangement joins TRBV28 to TRBJ2-2; no firm D call. This CDR3 region has 13 residues. CDR1 and CDR2 (germline): MDHEN, SYDVKM. V was pared by 7 bases and J by 3 bases, with 9 bases between. The CDR3 bases are TGTGCCAGCACTTCCCGGGACACCGGGGAGCTGTTTTTT. This translates into CASTSRDTGELFF.

This clone was seen more than once but under ten times. The chain couples TRBV25-1 to TRBJ2-5; 10 bases map to TRBD2. The J segment lost 4 bases and the V segment lost 4 bases, leaving 9 bases of the junction unmatched. Germline CDR1 and CDR2: MGHDK and SYGVNS. The CDR3 is 16 residues long. The CDR3 DNA follows: TGTGCCAGCAGTGTCGGGGTAGCGGGAGGTCCAGAGACCCAGTACTTC. Amino acid sequence: CASSVGVAGGPETQYF. The complete variable domain, with remaining parts taken from reference TRBV25-1 and TRBJ2-5, reads EADIYQTPRYLVIGTGKKITLECSQTMGHDKMYWYQQDPGMELHLIHYSYGVNSTEKGDLSSESTVSRIRTEHFPLTLESARPSHTSQYLCASSVGVAGGPETQYFGPGTRLLVL.

This clone was seen a handful of times. The gene calls are TRBV15 and TRBJ2-2; D not certain. Between the trimmed V and J ends, which lost 0 bases and 5 bases, there was a span of 7 bases. Germline V gives CDR1 LNHNV, CDR2 YYDKDF (reference sequence). This CDR3 comprises 14 residues. Written as DNA, the CDR3 is TGTGCCACCAGCAGAGATTTTAGTACCGGGGAGCTGTTTTTT. Its protein product is CATSRDFSTGELFF. Complete variable domain (other parts from reference TRBV15 and TRBJ2-2): DAMVIQNPRYQVTQFGKPVTLSCSQTLNHNVMYWYQQKSSQAPKLLFHYYDKDFNNEADTPDNFQSRRPNTSFCFLDIRSPGLGDTAMYLCATSRDFSTGELFFGEGSRLTVL.

The rearrangement uses TRBV7-9 and TRBJ2-2; D may be TRBD2 (5 bases). Germline V CDR1 and CDR2: SEHNR, FQNEAQ (reference sequence). This CDR3 region has 14 residues. V was pared by 4 bases and J by 3 bases, with 9 bases between. CDR3 residues: CASSSGVHTGELFF. The CDR3 DNA reads TGTGCCAGCAGCTCCGGGGTCCACACCGGGGAGCTGTTTTTT.

The chain joins TRBV19 to TRBJ1-4, with D tentatively TRBD1 (6 bases). The CDR3 totals 15 residues. Germline CDR1 reads LNHDA; CDR2 reads SQIVND (reference sequence). V was cut by 3 bases and J by 4 bases, with 12 bases left in between. The CDR3 coding sequence is TGTGCCAGTAGTATTTTGGACAGCCGTAATGAAAAACTGTTTTTT. It yields the protein CASSILDSRNEKLFF.

The rearrangement joins TRBV5-1 to TRBJ2-3, with TRBD2 matching 9 bases. The CDR3 length is 16 residues. V lost 5 bases and J lost 5; bases outside the gene matches: 12. The V gene's germline CDR1 is SGHRS and CDR2 YFSETQ. CDR3 region: CASSPALAGLQDTQYF. The CDR3 DNA reads as TGCGCCAGCAGTCCCGCCCTAGCGGGACTTCAAGATACGCAGTATTTT.

The CDR3, as DNA: TGTGCCAGCAGCTTAGCGCCGTTTACAGGGGCGTACCAAGAGACCCAGTACTTC. Encoded protein: CASSLAPFTGAYQETQYF. The chain is built from TRBV7-9 and TRBJ2-5, with 7 bases that match TRBD1. The CDR3 runs 18 residues. Germline trimming cut 0 bases from V and 0 bases from J; bases unmatched to any gene: 10. Germline assignment: CDR1 SEHNR and CDR2 FQNEAQ (reference sequence).

There are many counts of this clone. This specimen includes other DNA sequences encoding the same CDR3. This chain uses TRBV7-2 with TRBJ2-1; 14 bases are a match to TRBD2. J lost 7 bases, V lost 1 base, and 3 bases had no gene match. The CDR3 sequence is 16 residues long. Germline values: CDR1 SGHTA, CDR2 FQGNSA. The CDR3 DNA reads as TGTGCCAGCAGCTTAGTTGGGACTAGCGGGAGAAATGAGCAGTTCTTC. It encodes CASSLVGTSGRNEQFF.

This clone was observed a few times. The V call is TRBV27, the J call TRBJ2-2; the D gene is possibly TRBD2 (6 bases). The V end was cut by 6 bases, the J end by 0 bases, with 11 bases between. The CDR3 totals 15 residues. CDR1 MNHEY and CDR2 SMNVEV come from the germline V gene (reference sequence). The CDR3 DNA reads TGTGCCAGCAGACGACTAGGACCGAACACCGGGGAGCTGTTTTTT. Protein product: CASRRLGPNTGELFF.

This clone was recorded a few times. V usage is TRBV7-2 and J usage is TRBJ2-3; D gene ambiguous. The germline gives CDR1 SGHTA, CDR2 FQGNSA. Trimming removed 5 bases from V and 5 bases from J, with 14 bases in between. The CDR3 length is 14 residues. CDR3: CASSPRTTGDTQYF. In DNA form, the CDR3 reads TGTGCCAGCAGCCCCCGAACCACCGGAGATACGCAGTATTTT.

In its sample, this clone was seen a few times. The CDR3 reads CAISQGTVQETQYF. CDR3 nucleotide sequence: TGTGCCATCAGCCAGGGGACAGTTCAAGAGACCCAGTACTTC. J is TRBJ2-5 and V is TRBV10-3, with 7 bases identical to TRBD1. Germline V lookup: CDR1 ENHRY, CDR2 SYGVKD. CDR3 length: 14 amino acids. J was trimmed by 2 bases and V by 6 bases; bases with no gene match: 6.

This clone was seen more than once but under ten times. The V gene is TRBV5-6, the J gene TRBJ2-5, with TRBD2 as a possible D gene (5 bases). Germline values: CDR1 SGHDT, CDR2 YYEEEE. The CDR3 is 15 residues long. The germline V and J ends were trimmed by 0 bases and 7 bases, with 16 bases remaining between them. CDR3 coding DNA: TGTGCCAGCAGCTTGGGTCAACAAGGGAGTGGGACCCAGTACTTC. This encodes CASSLGQQGSGTQYF.

This clone has a handful of counts. The V and J genes are TRBV9 and TRBJ2-5, with D perhaps TRBD2 (5 bases). Germline V gene data show CDR1 as SGDLS and CDR2 as YYNGEE. This CDR3 is built from 13 residues. Trimming took off 2 bases at V and 4 bases at J, with 9 bases between the two ends. In DNA form, the CDR3 reads TGTGCCAGCAGCGTTAAGGCGGGAGAGACCCAGTACTTC. Amino acid sequence: CASSVKAGETQYF.

This chain joins TRBV25-1 and TRBJ2-3, with TRBD2 identical over 7 bases. The ends lost 6 bases at V and 3 bases at J; junction bases unmatched: 6. The V gene's germline CDR1 is MGHDK and CDR2 SYGVNS. There are 14 residues in the CDR3. The CDR3 sequence is CASRWRGRTDTQYF. CDR3 DNA sequence: TGTGCCAGCAGGTGGCGGGGGAGGACAGATACGCAGTATTTT. Complete variable domain (other parts from reference TRBV25-1 and TRBJ2-3): EADIYQTPRYLVIGTGKKITLECSQTMGHDKMYWYQQDPGMELHLIHYSYGVNSTEKGDLSSESTVSRIRTEHFPLTLESARPSHTSQYLCASRWRGRTDTQYFGPGTRLTVL.

J is TRBJ1-4 and V is TRBV15; possibly TRBD1 for D (5 bases). V lost 1 base and J 8 bases, leaving 20 bases between the germline ends. Germline CDR1 and CDR2: LNHNV and YYDKDF (reference sequence). The CDR3 runs 17 residues. The CDR3 region is CATSRGVTVPRGEKLFF. The CDR3 DNA follows: TGTGCCACCAGCAGAGGGGTGACAGTTCCCCGGGGGGAAAAACTGTTTTTT.

This clone was seen ten or more times. The J gene is TRBJ2-2, the V gene TRBV7-9, with 10 bases that match TRBD2. Trimming took 3 bases from V and 0 from J; bases not matched to a gene: 4. Looked up from germline, CDR1 is SEHNR and CDR2 is FQNEAQ (reference sequence). The CDR3 extends over 17 amino acids. The chain's CDR3 is CASSFASGRTNTGELFF. The CDR3 DNA follows: TGTGCCAGCAGCTTCGCTAGCGGGAGAACGAACACCGGGGAGCTGTTTTTT.

The rearrangement links TRBV6-1 to TRBJ2-5; no definite D call. Trimming left V 0 bases short and J 2 bases short, with 13 bases between. The CDR3 runs to 16 residues. From germline, CDR1 is MNHNS and CDR2 SASEGT. CDR3 bases: TGTGCCAGCAGTGAAGCTCTAGGGTTTGGTCAAGAGACCCAGTACTTC. Its protein is CASSEALGFGQETQYF.

This clone has only a few counts. The rearrangement uses TRBV10-2 and TRBJ2-2; D might be TRBD1 or TRBD2, each matching 6 bases. CDR3 length: 13 residues. The germline gives CDR1 WSHSY, CDR2 SAAADI. V was pared by 3 bases and J by 6 bases, with 8 bases between. CDR3 bases: TGCGCCAGCAGTGAAAGGGGGGCCGGGGAGCTGTTTTTT. It specifies CASSERGAGELFF.

The chain employs TRBV7-2 and TRBJ2-7; 7 nucleotides align to TRBD2. The germline CDR1 and CDR2 sequences are SGHTA and FQGNSA. Germline trimming cut 5 bases from V and 3 bases from J; bases unmatched to any gene: 19. The CDR3 is 18 residues long. CDR3 nucleotide sequence: TGTGCCAGCAGCCCGACTAGCAGGGTCACTCCGGGAAACTACGAGCAGTACTTC. Encoded protein: CASSPTSRVTPGNYEQYF.

A few counts support this clone. The same CDR3 arises from other DNA sequences in this sample as well. The chain combines TRBV6-6 with TRBJ2-5; 7 nucleotides line up with TRBD2. The V segment lost 1 base and the J segment 5 bases; nucleotides outside the gene matches: 10. CDR3 length: 16 amino acids. The germline CDR1 and CDR2 sequences are MNHNY and SVGAGI (reference sequence). CDR3 DNA sequence: TGTGCCAGCAGTTACTGGGGCGGGAGTAGCGGGGAGACCCAGTACTTC. It yields the protein CASSYWGGSSGETQYF.

As concerns this clone: One base away lies a much larger clone, so this may be a sequencing read error. CDR3 protein: CASSLASRTGGANVLTF. CDR3 in DNA: TGCGCCAGCAGCTTGGCCAGCCGCACGGGGGGGGCCAACGTCCTGACTTTC. The V call is TRBV5-1, the J call TRBJ2-6, with D perhaps TRBD2 (5 bases). Germline assignment: CDR1 SGHRS and CDR2 YFSETQ. There are 17 residues in the CDR3. V lost 0 bases, J lost 4 bases, and 14 bases lay in between. The whole variable domain, filled in from reference TRBV5-1 and TRBJ2-6, reads KAGVTQTPRYLIKTRGQQVTLSCSPISGHRSVSWYQQTPGQGLQFLFEYFSETQRNKGNFPGRFSGRQFSNSRSEMNVSTLELGDSALYLCASSLASRTGGANVLTFGAGSRLTVL.

The V gene is TRBV28, the J gene TRBJ2-7; TRBD2 matches 7 bases. CDR3 size: 15 residues. Trimming at V came to 4 bases and at J to 0 bases, leaving 6 bases not matched to a gene. CDR1 and CDR2 from the germline V gene are MDHEN and SYDVKM. The chain's CDR3 is CASSWVKRGSYEQYF. The CDR3 coding sequence is TGTGCCAGCAGTTGGGTAAAGCGGGGCTCCTACGAGCAGTACTTC.

In this sample, this clone turned up a few times. The J gene is TRBJ1-2, the V gene TRBV20-1; TRBD1 agrees at 7 bases. Germline CDR1 DFQATT, CDR2 SNEGSKA (reference sequence). The CDR3 covers 11 residues. V was clipped by 5 bases and J by 10 bases; unmatched bases: 7. This CDR3 reads CSAYDREVYTF. The CDR3 nucleotides are TGCAGTGCTTACGACAGGGAAGTCTACACCTTC.

This clone was detected a few times. The chain carries TRBV4-2 and TRBJ1-1, with 9 bases lining up with TRBD1. The CDR3 is 15 residues long. After removal of 1 base from V and 1 base from J, the junction contained 1 base not matched to a gene. Germline values: CDR1 LGHNA, CDR2 YNFKEQ. For the CDR3, the DNA is TGTGCCAGCAGCCAAGCGGGACAGGGGAACACTGAAGCTTTCTTT. It is translated as CASSQAGQGNTEAFF.